This note documents a single T cell receptor (beta chain) sequence. Its antigen is not identified. This clone may be a read error of a much larger clone one base away. The data are from a study of T cells in Graves' hyperthyroidism and ophthalmopathy. Authors of the study amplified TCR beta CDR3 regions from RNA transcripts. HTBI primers were the set used in a first-round RT-PCR of the TCR CDR3. TCRdb redid the calling of the multiplex PCR reads with MiXCR, one entry per CDR3 protein. Here the sample spans about 600,000 distinct CDR3 sequences, 14% being singletons. Germline values: CDR1 MNHEY, CDR2 SMNVEV (reference sequence). This CDR3 has 14 amino acids. Individuals with ophthalmopathy presented a Clinical Activity Score of at least 3, a NOSPECS grade of at least 4 and a duration under 3 months. PBMCs were derived from roughly 10 ml fresh peripheral blood. Study results and limitations: For ophthalmopathy, model prediction preceded onset by a median about 6.2 months. Ophthalmopathy and stable hyperthyroidism were separated by a 13 V-J model.

The receptor was derived from a woman aged 18-35 years with Graves' ophthalmopathy. Material: blood. The J gene is TRBJ2-1, the V gene TRBV27, with a possible D match to TRBD2 (6 bases). The CDR3 spells CASGLSLGEAEQFF. CDR3 in DNA: TGTGCCAGCGGTTTATCTCTGGGGGAGGCTGAGCAGTTCTTC.